The rows below give T cell receptor beta chains drawn from one sample of a study of blood T cell repertoires in COVID-19. Produced via immunoSEQ multiplex PCR; TCRdb's table is partial and in-frame only. Of about 160,000 clones listed, 75% to 90% are singletons. The sample taken for sequencing was peripheral blood. Source of these receptors: a human donor with acute or convalescent COVID-19. The donor label of this sample is uncertain. CDR3s leave out the opening cysteine and the closing phenylalanine or tryptophan. The order of the fields is V gene, D gene, CDR3 protein. The D gene is left open where the match is weak.

TRBV5-8 - ASPLFQGTGELF
TRBV5-1 TRBD1 ASSSGSGTGISYNSPLH
TRBV18 TRBD2 ASSPVVAGGNEQF
TRBV7-2 - ASSLRRRNTEAF
TRBV28 TRBD1 ASSLTGGHYSNQPQH
TRBV3-1/TRBV3-2 - ASSPTGKYEQY
TRBV5-8 - ASSFTGNSYGYT
TRBV7-2 - ASSLKSSGANVLT
TRBV3-1/TRBV3-2 - ASSPYQETESYEQY
TRBV28 - ASSFIHTEAF
TRBV4-1 TRBD1 ASSQVTGGPYNEQF